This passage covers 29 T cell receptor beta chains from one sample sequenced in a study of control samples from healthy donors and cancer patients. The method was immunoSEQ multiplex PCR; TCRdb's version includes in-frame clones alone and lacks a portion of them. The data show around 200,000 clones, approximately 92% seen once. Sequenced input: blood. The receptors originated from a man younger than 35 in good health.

This CDR3 reads CASSVSSETSGGQFF. In DNA, the CDR3 is TGTGCCAGCAGCGTCTCCTCCGAGACTAGCGGGGGGCAGTTCTTC. This chain links TRBV9 with TRBJ2-1; 12 positions match TRBD2. CDR3 length: 15 residues. CDR1 is SGDLS, CDR2 YYNGEE, per germline. The ends lost 2 bases at V and 12 bases at J; junction bases unmatched: 9.

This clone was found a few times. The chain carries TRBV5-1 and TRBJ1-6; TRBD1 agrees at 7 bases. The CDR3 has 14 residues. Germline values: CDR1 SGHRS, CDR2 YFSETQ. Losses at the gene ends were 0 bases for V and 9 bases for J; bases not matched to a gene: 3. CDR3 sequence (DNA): TGCGCCAGCAGCTTGGAAGGGGGCCTTTCACCCCTCCACTTT. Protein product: CASSLEGGLSPLHF.

The CDR3 coding sequence is TGTGCCAGTAGTATCAGGACAGGTGAGCAGTTCTTC. Translating gives CASSIRTGEQFF. The J gene is TRBJ2-1, the V gene TRBV19, with 7 nucleotides matching TRBD1. Germline-derived CDR1 and CDR2 are LNHDA and SQIVND (reference sequence). The CDR3 totals 12 residues. Trimming at V came to 3 bases and at J to 9 bases, leaving 2 bases not matched to a gene.

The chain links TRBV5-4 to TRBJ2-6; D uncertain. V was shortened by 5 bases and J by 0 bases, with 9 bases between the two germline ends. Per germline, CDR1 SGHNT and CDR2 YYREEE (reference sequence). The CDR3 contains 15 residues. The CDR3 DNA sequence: TGTGCCAGCAGACCGACTGGCTCTGGGGCCAACGTCCTGACTTTC. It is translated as CASRPTGSGANVLTF.

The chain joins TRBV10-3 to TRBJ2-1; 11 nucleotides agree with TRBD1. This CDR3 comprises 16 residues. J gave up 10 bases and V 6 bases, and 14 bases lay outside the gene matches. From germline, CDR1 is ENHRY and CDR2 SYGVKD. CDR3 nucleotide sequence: TGTGCCATCAGATACACCGGGACAGGGGGTTTGCAGGAGCAGTTCTTC. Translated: CAIRYTGTGGLQEQFF.

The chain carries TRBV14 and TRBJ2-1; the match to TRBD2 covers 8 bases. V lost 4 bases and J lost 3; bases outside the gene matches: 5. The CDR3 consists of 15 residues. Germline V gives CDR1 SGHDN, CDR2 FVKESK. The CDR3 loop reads CASSRSGGVYNEQFF. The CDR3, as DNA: TGTGCCAGCAGCCGATCGGGGGGGGTCTACAATGAGCAGTTCTTC. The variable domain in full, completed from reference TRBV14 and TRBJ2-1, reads EAGVTQFPSHSVIEKGQTVTLRCDPISGHDNLYWYRRVMGKEIKFLLHFVKESKQDESGMPNNRFLAERTGGTYSTLKVQPAELEDSGVYFCASSRSGGVYNEQFFGPGTRLTVL.

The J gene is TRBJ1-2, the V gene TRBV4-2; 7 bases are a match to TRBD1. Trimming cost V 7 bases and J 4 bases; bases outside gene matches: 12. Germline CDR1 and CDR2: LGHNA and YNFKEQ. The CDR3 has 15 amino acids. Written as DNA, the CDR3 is TGTGCCAGCAACAACCGACAGGGAACTTTCTATGGCTACACCTTC. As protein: CASNNRQGTFYGYTF.

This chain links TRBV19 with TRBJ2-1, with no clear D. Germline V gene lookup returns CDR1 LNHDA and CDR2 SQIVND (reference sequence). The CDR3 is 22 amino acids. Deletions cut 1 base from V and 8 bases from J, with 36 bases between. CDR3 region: CASSIGVEPLLRRRMTFDEQFF. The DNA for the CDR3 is TGTGCCAGTAGTATAGGGGTTGAACCCCTATTGCGTCGCAGGATGACTTTCGATGAGCAGTTCTTC.

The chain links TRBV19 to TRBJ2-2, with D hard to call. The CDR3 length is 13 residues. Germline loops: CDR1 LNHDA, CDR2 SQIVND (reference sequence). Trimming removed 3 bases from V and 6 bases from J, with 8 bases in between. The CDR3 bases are TGTGCCAGTAGTATTCGTCACGCCGGGGAGCTGTTTTTT. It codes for CASSIRHAGELFF.

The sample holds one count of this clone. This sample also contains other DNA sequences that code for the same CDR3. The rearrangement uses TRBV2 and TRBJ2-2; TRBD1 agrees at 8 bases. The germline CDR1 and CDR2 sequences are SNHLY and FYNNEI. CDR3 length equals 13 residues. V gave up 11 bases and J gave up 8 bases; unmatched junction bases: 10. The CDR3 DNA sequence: TGTGCCTGTAACGGACAGGGAACAGGGGAGCTGTTTTTT. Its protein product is CACNGQGTGELFF.

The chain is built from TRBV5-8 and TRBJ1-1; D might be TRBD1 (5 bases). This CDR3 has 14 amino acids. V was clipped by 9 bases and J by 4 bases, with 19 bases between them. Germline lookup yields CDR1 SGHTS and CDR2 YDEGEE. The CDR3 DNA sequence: TGTGCCACCCCGGAGGGGCGATTTCTCACTGAAGCTTTCTTT. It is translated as CATPEGRFLTEAFF.

The CDR3 nucleotides read TGTGCCAGCAGCTTGTGGGACACGCTGGATTCACCCCTCCACTTT. Its translation: CASSLWDTLDSPLHF. The J gene is TRBJ1-6, the V gene TRBV5-5; the D gene is possibly TRBD1 (6 bases). The V end lost 1 base, the J end lost 8 bases, and 13 bases lay between the germline ends. This CDR3 is built from 15 residues. Germline CDR1 reads SGHKS; CDR2 reads YYEKEE (reference sequence).

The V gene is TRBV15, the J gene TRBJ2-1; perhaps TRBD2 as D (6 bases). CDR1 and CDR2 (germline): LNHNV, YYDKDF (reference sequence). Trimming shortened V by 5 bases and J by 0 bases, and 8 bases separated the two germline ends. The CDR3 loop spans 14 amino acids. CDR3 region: CATSVEGSYNEQFF. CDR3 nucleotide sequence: TGTGCCACCAGCGTGGAGGGCTCCTACAATGAGCAGTTCTTC.

The CDR3 sequence is CASSLGDDRDYSYEQYF. CDR3 DNA: TGTGCCAGCAGCTTGGGGGACGACCGGGACTATTCCTACGAGCAGTACTTC. The chain links TRBV5-6 to TRBJ2-7; 7 positions match TRBD2. CDR1 and CDR2 (germline): SGHDT, YYEEEE. The CDR3 spans 17 residues. Trimming at V came to 0 bases and at J to 1 base, leaving 10 bases not matched to a gene.

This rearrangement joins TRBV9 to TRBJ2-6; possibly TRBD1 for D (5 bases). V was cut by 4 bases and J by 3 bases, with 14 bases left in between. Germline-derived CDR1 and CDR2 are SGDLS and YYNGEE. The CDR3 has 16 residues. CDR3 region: CASSQNPGIGANVLTF. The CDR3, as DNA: TGTGCCAGCAGCCAAAATCCAGGGATTGGGGCCAACGTCCTGACTTTC. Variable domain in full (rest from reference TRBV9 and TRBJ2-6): DSGVTQTPKHLITATGQRVTLRCSPRSGDLSVYWYQQSLDQGLQFLIQYYNGEERAKGNILERFSAQQFPDLHSELNLSSLELGDSALYFCASSQNPGIGANVLTFGAGSRLTVL.

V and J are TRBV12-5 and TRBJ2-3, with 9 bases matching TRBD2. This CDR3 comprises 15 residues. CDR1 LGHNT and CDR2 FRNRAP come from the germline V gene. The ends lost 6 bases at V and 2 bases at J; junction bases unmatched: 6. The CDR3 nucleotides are TGTGCTAGTGGATTAGCGGGGGCGCACACAGATACGCAGTATTTT. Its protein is CASGLAGAHTDTQYF.

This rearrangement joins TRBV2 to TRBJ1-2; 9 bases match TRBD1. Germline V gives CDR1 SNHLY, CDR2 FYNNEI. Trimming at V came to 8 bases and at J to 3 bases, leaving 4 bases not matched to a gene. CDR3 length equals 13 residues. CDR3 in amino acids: CASGDRVYYGYTF. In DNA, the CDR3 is TGTGCCAGCGGGGACAGGGTGTACTATGGCTACACCTTC. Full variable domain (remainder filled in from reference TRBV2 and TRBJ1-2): EPEVTQTPSHQVTQMGQEVILRCVPISNHLYFYWYRQILGQKVEFLVSFYNNEISEKSEIFDDQFSVERPDGSNFTLKIRSTKLEDSAMYFCASGDRVYYGYTFGSGTRLTVV.

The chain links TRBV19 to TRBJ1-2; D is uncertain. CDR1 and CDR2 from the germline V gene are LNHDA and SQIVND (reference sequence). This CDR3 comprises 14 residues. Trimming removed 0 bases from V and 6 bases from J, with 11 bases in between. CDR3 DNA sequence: TGTGCCAGTAGTATAGATCAGGACGGAGATGGCTACACCTTC. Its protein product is CASSIDQDGDGYTF.

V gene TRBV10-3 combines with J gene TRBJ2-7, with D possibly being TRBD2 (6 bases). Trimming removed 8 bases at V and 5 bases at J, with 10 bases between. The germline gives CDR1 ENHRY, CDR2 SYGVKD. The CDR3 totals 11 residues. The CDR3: CAIGTEDEQYF. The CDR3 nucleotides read TGTGCCATCGGGACTGAGGACGAGCAGTACTTC.

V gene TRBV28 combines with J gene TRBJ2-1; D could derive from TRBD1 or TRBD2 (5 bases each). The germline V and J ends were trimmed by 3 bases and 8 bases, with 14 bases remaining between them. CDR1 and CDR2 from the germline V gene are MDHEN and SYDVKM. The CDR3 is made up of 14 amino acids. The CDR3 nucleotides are TGTGCCAGCAGTTTCCCCTCCGGGGCCCATGAGCAGTTCTTC. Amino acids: CASSFPSGAHEQFF.

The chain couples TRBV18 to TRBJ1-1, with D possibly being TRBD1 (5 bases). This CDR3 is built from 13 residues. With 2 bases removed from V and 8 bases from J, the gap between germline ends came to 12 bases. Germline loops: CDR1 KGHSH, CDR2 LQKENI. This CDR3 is CASSPERGGEAFF. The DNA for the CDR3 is TGTGCCAGCTCACCAGAGCGGGGCGGGGAAGCTTTCTTT.

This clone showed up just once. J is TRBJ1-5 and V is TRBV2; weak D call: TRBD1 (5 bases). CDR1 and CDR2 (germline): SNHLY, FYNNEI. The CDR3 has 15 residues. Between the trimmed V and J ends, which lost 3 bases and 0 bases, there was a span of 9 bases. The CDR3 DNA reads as TGTGCCAGCAGTGACAGCAGGGATAGCAATCAGCCCCAGCATTTT. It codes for CASSDSRDSNQPQHF.

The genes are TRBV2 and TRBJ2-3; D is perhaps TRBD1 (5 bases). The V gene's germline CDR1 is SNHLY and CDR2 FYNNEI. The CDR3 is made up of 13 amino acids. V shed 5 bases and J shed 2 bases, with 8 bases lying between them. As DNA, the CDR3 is TGTGCCAGCAGTACAGGATACACAGATACGCAGTATTTT. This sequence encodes CASSTGYTDTQYF.

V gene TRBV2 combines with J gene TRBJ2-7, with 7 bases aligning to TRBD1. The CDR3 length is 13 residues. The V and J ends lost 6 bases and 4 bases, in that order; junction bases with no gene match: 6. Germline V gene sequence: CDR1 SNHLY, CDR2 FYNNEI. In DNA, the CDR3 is TGTGCCAGCAGGAGGGACAGCAATTACGAGCAGTACTTC. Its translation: CASRRDSNYEQYF. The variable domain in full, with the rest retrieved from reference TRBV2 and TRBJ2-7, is EPEVTQTPSHQVTQMGQEVILRCVPISNHLYFYWYRQILGQKVEFLVSFYNNEISEKSEIFDDQFSVERPDGSNFTLKIRSTKLEDSAMYFCASRRDSNYEQYFGPGTRLTVT.

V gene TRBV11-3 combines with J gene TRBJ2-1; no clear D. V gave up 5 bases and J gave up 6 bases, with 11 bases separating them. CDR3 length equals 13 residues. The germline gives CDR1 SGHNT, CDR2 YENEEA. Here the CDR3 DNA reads TGTGCCAGCAGCATCGACGGCCCCAATGAGCAGTTCTTC. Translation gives CASSIDGPNEQFF.

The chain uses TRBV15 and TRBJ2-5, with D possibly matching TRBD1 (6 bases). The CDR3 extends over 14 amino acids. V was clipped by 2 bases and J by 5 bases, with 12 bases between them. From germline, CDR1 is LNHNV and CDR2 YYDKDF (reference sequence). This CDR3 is CATSRQGLGETQYF. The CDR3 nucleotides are TGTGCCACCAGCAGACAGGGGTTGGGGGAGACCCAGTACTTC.

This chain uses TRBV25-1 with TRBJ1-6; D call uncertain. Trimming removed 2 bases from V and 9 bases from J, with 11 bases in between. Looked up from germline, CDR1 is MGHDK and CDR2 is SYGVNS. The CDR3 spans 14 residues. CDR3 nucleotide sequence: TGTGCCAGCAGTGAACCCACCGGATTTTCACCCCTCCACTTT. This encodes CASSEPTGFSPLHF.

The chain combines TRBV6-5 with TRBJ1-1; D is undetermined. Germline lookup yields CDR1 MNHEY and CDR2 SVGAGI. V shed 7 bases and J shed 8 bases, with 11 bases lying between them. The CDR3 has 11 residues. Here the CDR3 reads CASTTSGEAFF. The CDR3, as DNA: TGTGCCAGCACTACATCCGGGGAAGCTTTCTTT.

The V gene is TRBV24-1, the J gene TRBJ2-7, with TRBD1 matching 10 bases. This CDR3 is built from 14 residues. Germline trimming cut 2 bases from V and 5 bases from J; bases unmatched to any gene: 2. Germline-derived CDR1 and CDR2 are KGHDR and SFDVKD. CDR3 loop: CATSDWDRGDEQYF. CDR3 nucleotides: TGTGCCACCAGTGATTGGGACAGGGGCGACGAGCAGTACTTC.